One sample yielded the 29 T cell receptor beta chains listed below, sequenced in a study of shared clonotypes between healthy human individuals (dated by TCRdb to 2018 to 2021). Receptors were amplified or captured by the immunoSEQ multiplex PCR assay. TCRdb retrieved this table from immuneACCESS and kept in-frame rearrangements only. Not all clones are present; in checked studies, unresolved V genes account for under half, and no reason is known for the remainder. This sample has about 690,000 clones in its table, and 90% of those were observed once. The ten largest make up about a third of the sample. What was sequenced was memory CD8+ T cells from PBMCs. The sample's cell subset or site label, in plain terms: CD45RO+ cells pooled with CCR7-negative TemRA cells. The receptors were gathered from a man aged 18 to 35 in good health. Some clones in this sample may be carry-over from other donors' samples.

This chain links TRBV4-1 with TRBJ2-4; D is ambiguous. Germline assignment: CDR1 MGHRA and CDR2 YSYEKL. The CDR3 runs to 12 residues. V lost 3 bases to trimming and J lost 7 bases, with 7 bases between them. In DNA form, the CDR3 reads TGCGCCAGCAGCCAGGTATTCAACATTCAGTACTTC. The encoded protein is CASSQVFNIQYF.

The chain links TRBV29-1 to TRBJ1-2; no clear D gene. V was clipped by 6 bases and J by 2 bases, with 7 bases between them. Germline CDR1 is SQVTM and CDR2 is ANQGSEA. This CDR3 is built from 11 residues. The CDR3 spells CSVIGNYGYTF. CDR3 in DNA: TGCAGCGTCATAGGAAACTATGGCTACACCTTC.

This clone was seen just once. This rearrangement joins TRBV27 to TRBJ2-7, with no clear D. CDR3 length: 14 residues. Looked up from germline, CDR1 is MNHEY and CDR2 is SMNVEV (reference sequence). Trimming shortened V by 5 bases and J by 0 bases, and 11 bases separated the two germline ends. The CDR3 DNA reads TGTGCCAGCAGTACAGAACGACACTCCTACGAGCAGTACTTC. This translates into CASSTERHSYEQYF.

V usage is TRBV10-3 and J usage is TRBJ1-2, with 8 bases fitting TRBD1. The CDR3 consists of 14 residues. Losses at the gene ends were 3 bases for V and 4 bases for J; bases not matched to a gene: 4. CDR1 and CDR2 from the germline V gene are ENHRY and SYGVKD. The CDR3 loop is CAISDSGGTYGYTF. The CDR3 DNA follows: TGTGCCATCAGTGACTCAGGGGGCACCTATGGCTACACCTTC.

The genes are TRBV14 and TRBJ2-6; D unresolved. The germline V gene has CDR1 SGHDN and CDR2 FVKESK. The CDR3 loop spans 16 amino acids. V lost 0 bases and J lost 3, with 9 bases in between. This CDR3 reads CASSQDGTFGANVLTF. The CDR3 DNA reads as TGTGCCAGCAGCCAAGATGGAACTTTTGGGGCCAACGTCCTGACTTTC. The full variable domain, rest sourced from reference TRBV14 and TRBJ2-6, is EAGVTQFPSHSVIEKGQTVTLRCDPISGHDNLYWYRRVMGKEIKFLLHFVKESKQDESGMPNNRFLAERTGGTYSTLKVQPAELEDSGVYFCASSQDGTFGANVLTFGAGSRLTVL.

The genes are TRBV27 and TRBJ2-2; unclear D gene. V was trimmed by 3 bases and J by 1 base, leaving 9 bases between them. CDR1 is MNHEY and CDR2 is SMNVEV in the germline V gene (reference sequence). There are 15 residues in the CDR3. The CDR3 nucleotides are TGTGCCAGCAGTTTCTGGAACCTGAACACCGGGGAGCTGTTTTTT. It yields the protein CASSFWNLNTGELFF.

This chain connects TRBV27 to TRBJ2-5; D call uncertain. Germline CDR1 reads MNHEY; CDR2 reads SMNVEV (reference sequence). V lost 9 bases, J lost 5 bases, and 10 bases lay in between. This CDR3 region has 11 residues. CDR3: CASRGPETQYF. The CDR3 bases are TGTGCCAGTCGAGGTCCTGAGACCCAGTACTTC.

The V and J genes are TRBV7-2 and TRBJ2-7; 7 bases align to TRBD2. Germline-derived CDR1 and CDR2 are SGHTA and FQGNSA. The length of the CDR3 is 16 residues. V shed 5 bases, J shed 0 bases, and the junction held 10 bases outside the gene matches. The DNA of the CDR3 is TGTGCCAGCAGCGCCCCCCGGGGAGGGGTCTCCTACGAGCAGTACTTC. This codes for CASSAPRGGVSYEQYF.

CDR3 nucleotide sequence: TGTGCCAGCAGTTCCCGGGCGACGGTTCTTAATCAGCCCCAGCATTTT. It translates to CASSSRATVLNQPQHF. This sequence joins TRBV28 and TRBJ1-5; D remains ambiguous. The CDR3 is made up of 16 amino acids. Trimming left V 4 bases short and J 4 bases short, with 17 bases between. Germline V gene lookup returns CDR1 MDHEN and CDR2 SYDVKM.

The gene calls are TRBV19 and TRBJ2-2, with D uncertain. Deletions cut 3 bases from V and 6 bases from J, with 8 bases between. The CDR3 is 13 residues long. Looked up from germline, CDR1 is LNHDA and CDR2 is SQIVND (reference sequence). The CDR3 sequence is CASSIYGPGELFF. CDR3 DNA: TGTGCCAGTAGTATCTATGGGCCCGGGGAGCTGTTTTTT.

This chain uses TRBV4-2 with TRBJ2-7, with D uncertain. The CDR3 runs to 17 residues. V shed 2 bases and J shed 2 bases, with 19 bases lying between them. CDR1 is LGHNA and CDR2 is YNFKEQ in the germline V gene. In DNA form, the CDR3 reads TGTGCCAGCAGCCAAAGATACCGGGCTCAGCTACCCTACGAGCAGTACTTC. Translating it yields CASSQRYRAQLPYEQYF.

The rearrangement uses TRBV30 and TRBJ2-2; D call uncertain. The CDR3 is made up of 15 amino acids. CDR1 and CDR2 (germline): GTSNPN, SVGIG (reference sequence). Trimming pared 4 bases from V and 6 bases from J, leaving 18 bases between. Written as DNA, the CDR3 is TGTGCCTGGATCTCTAAAACGCGAACCCCCGGGGAGCTGTTTTTT. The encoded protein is CAWISKTRTPGELFF.

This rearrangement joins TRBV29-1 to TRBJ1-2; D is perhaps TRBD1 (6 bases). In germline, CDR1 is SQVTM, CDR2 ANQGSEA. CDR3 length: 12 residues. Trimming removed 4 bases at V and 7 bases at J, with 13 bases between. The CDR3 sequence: CSVAGQPFGYTF. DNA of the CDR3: TGCAGCGTTGCTGGACAGCCTTTTGGCTACACCTTC.

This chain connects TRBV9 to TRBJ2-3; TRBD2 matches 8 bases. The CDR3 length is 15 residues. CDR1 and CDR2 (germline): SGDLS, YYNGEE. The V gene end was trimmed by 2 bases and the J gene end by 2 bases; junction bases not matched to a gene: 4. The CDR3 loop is CASSVQRGFTDTQYF. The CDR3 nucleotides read TGTGCCAGCAGCGTTCAGCGGGGGTTCACAGATACGCAGTATTTT. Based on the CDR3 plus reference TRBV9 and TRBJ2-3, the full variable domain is DSGVTQTPKHLITATGQRVTLRCSPRSGDLSVYWYQQSLDQGLQFLIQYYNGEERAKGNILERFSAQQFPDLHSELNLSSLELGDSALYFCASSVQRGFTDTQYFGPGTRLTVL.

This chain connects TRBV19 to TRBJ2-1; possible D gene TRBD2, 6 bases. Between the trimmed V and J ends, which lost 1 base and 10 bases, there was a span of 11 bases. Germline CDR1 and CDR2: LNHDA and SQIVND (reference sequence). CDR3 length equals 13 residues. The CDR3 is CASSIVMSGEQFF. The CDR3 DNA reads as TGTGCCAGTAGTATAGTTATGAGCGGGGAGCAGTTCTTC.

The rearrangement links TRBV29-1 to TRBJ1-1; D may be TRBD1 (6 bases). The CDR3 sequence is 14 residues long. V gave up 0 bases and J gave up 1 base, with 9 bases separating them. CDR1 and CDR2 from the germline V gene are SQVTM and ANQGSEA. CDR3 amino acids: CSVEDWTENTEAFF. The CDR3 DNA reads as TGCAGCGTTGAAGATTGGACAGAGAACACTGAAGCTTTCTTT.

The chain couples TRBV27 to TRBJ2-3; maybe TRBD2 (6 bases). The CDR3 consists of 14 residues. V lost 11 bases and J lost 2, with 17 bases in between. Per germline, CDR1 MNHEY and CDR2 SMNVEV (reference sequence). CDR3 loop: CAAGSLFSTDTQYF. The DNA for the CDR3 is TGTGCCGCGGGGTCCCTTTTCTCCACAGATACGCAGTATTTT.

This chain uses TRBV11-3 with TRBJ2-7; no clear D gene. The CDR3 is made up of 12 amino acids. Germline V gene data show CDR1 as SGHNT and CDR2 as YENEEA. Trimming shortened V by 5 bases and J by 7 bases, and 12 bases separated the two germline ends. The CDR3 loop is CASSPGLGEQYF. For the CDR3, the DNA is TGTGCCAGCAGCCCCGGGCTAGGGGAGCAGTACTTC.

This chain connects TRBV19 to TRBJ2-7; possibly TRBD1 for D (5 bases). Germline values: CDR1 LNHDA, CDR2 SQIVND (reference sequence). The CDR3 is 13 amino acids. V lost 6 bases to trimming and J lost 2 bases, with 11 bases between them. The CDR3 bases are TGTGCCAGTAGCCTTACACAGGCCTACGAGCAGTACTTC. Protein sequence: CASSLTQAYEQYF. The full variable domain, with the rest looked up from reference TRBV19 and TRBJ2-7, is DGGITQSPKYLFRKEGQNVTLSCEQNLNHDAMYWYRQDPGQGLRLIYYSQIVNDFQKGDIAEGYSVSREKKESFPLTVTSAQKNPTAFYLCASSLTQAYEQYFGPGTRLTVT.

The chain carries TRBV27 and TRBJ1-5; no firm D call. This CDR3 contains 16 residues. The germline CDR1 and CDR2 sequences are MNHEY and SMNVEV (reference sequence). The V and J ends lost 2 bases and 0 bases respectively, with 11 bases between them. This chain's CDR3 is CASSLRGLYSNQPQHF. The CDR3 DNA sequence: TGTGCCAGCAGTTTACGAGGGCTTTATAGCAATCAGCCCCAGCATTTT.

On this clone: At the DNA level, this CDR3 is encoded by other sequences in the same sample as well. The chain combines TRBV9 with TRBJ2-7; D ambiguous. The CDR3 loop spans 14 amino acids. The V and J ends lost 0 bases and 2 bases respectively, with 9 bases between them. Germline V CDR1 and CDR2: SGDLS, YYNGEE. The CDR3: CASSVGGTPYEQYF. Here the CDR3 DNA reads TGTGCCAGCAGCGTAGGCGGTACGCCCTACGAGCAGTACTTC.

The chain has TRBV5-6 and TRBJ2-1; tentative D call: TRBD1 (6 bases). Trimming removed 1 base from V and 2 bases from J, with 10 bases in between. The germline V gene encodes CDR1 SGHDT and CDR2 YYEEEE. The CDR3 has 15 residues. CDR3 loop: CASSLLTGTYNEQFF. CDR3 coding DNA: TGTGCCAGCAGCTTGCTAACAGGGACCTACAATGAGCAGTTCTTC.

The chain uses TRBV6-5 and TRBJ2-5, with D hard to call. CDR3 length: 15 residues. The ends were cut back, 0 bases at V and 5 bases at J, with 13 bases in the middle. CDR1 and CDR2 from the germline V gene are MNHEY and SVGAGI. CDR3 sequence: CASSYSVAEGETQYF. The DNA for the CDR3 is TGTGCCAGCAGTTACTCGGTTGCGGAAGGGGAGACCCAGTACTTC.

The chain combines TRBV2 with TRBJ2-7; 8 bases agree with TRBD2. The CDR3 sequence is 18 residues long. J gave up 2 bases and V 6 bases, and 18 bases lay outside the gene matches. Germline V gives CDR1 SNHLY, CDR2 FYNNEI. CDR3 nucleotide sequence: TGTGCCAGCAGGAGCACTAGCGGAATAACCCCTAAGGCCTACGAGCAGTACTTC. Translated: CASRSTSGITPKAYEQYF.

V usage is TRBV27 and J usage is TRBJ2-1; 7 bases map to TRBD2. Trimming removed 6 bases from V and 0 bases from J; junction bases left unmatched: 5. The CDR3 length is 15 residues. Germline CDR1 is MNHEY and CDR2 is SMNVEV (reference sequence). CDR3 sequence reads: CASRVGGSSYNEQFF. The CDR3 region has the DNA TGTGCCAGCAGGGTCGGGGGGAGCTCCTACAATGAGCAGTTCTTC.

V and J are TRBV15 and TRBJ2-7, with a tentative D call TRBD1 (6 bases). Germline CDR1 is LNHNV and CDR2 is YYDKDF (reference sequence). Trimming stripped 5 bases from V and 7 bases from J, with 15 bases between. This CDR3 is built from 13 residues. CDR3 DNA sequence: TGTGCCACCAGCGGTCCAGGGGCTGGGGAGCAGTACTTC. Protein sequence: CATSGPGAGEQYF.

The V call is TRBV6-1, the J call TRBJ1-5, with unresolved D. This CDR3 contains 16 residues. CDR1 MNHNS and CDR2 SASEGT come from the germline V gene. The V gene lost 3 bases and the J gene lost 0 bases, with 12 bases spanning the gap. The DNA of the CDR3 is TGTGCCAGCAGTGATTCAAGGGCCTATAGCAATCAGCCCCAGCATTTT. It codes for CASSDSRAYSNQPQHF.

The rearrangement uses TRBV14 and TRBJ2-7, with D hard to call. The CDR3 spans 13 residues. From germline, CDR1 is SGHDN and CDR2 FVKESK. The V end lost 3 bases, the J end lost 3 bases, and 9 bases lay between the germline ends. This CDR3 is CASSHHLSYEQYF. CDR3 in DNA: TGTGCCAGCAGCCACCACTTAAGCTACGAGCAGTACTTC.

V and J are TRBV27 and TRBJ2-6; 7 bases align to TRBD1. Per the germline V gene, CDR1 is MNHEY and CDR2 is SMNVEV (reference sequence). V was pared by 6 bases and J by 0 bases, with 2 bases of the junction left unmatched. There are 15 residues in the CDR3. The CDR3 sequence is CASRTGISGANVLTF. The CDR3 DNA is TGTGCCAGCAGGACAGGGATCTCTGGGGCCAACGTCCTGACTTTC.